Listed below are T cell receptor beta chains from one sample, sequenced in a study of shared clonotypes between healthy human individuals. Assay used: immunoSEQ multiplex PCR; TCRdb lists only in-frame clones, some missing. This sample has roughly 2.2 million clones; 85% to 95% occur once, and the top ten carry around 0.38%. Material: naive CD4+ T cells from PBMCs. The receptors stem from a man aged 18-30 years in good health. Some clones in this sample may be carry-over from other donors' samples. Both conserved end residues are part of each CDR3. D genes are given only for firm matches. A row's size may be missing; if present it is once, few, many or a size class.

clone_size,cdr3_length,j_call,d_call,v_call,cdr3_nt,cdr3_aa
NA,14,TRBJ1-2,TRBD1,TRBV30,TGTGCCTGGAGTCTCAAGGGACAGAGTTCTGGCTACACCTTC,CAWSLKGQSSGYTF
NA,18,TRBJ2-5,TRBD1,TRBV5-1,TGCGCCAGCAGTAGAGCGGGACAGGGGGCGCTGATCGGGGAGACCCAGTACTTC,CASSRAGQGALIGETQYF
NA,16,TRBJ1-1,NA,TRBV9,TGTGCCAGCGGAGGGGGGGAGGTTTGGGTGAACACTGAAGCTTTCTTT,CASGGGEVWVNTEAFF
NA,14,TRBJ2-7,NA,TRBV5-1,TGCGCCAGCAGCTTGGAAGGGGGGTCCTACGAGCAGTACTTC,CASSLEGGSYEQYF
NA,16,TRBJ2-5,NA,TRBV18,TGTGCCAGCTCACCACGTAAGGGAAGCGGCCAAGAGACCCAGTACTTC,CASSPRKGSGQETQYF
NA,14,TRBJ2-7,TRBD1,TRBV15,TGTGCCACCAGTACCAGGGGGCAAACCTACGAGCAGTACTTC,CATSTRGQTYEQYF
NA,13,TRBJ1-1,NA,TRBV7-2,TGTGCCAGCAGCCGACTGCAAGGCCTCGGAGCTTTCTTT,CASSRLQGLGAFF
NA,12,TRBJ2-3,NA,TRBV28,TGTGCCAGCAGTTTATTCTCAGATACGCAGTATTTT,CASSLFSDTQYF
NA,14,TRBJ2-1,TRBD1,TRBV5-1,TGCGCCAGCAGCCGGGACAGGACGGGGGATGAGCAGTTCTTC,CASSRDRTGDEQFF
once,15,TRBJ2-1,NA,TRBV10-3,TGTGCCATCAGACGGGGCGGGGAGACATACAATGAGCAGTTCTTC,CAIRRGGETYNEQFF
NA,13,TRBJ1-2,NA,TRBV30,TGTGCCTGGAGTGATATCCGGACAGTCGGCTACACCTTC,CAWSDIRTVGYTF
NA,16,TRBJ2-2,TRBD1,TRBV5-1,TGCGCCAGCAGCATAAGAACAGGGGCGAACACCGGGGAGCTGTTTTTT,CASSIRTGANTGELFF
NA,15,TRBJ1-2,TRBD1,TRBV28,TGTGCCAGCAGTTTACAACCCAGGACAGGGACTGGCTACACCTTC,CASSLQPRTGTGYTF
NA,16,TRBJ2-5,TRBD1,TRBV11-1,TGTGCCAGCAGCTCGAACAGGGGAAGGGACCAAGAGACCCAGTACTTC,CASSSNRGRDQETQYF
NA,17,TRBJ1-2,NA,TRBV5-6,TGTGCCAGCAGCCGCTCATCGGCCAGGACCCTTAACTATGGCTACACCTTC,CASSRSSARTLNYGYTF
NA,15,TRBJ2-7,TRBD1,TRBV18,TGTGCCAGCTCACCCATTCGACAGGGGACCTACGAGCAGTACTTC,CASSPIRQGTYEQYF
once,16,TRBJ2-2,NA,TRBV28,TGTGCCAGCAGTTCCCGACAGGTGCCGAACACCGGGGAGCTGTTTTTT,CASSSRQVPNTGELFF
once,12,TRBJ1-2,NA,TRBV6-5,TGTGCCAGCACCGACCCCCCGGGAGGCTACACCTTC,CASTDPPGGYTF
NA,12,TRBJ2-3,NA,TRBV2,TGTGCCAGCAGTCTCAACACAGATACGCAGTATTTT,CASSLNTDTQYF
NA,15,TRBJ2-5,NA,TRBV28,TGTGCCAGCCGAAAAACTTGGGTAGGGGCCAAGACCCAGTACTTC,CASRKTWVGAKTQYF
NA,15,TRBJ2-5,NA,TRBV19,TGTGCCAGTAGTTCCTGGACTGGCAATCGCGAGACCCAGTACTTC,CASSSWTGNRETQYF
NA,15,TRBJ2-5,TRBD2,TRBV7-8,TGTGCCAGCAGCCGACTAGCGGGAGGTCAAGAGACCCAGTACTTC,CASSRLAGGQETQYF
NA,15,TRBJ1-4,NA,TRBV6-6,TGTGCCAGCACTACGGGGGGGGGAACTAATGAAAAACTGTTTTTT,CASTTGGGTNEKLFF
few,13,TRBJ1-2,NA,TRBV19,TGTGCCAGTAGTCGGCAGGGCTGGGGTGGCTACACCTTC,CASSRQGWGGYTF
NA,16,TRBJ2-1,NA,TRBV25-1,TGTGCCAGCAGTTCAAGTGAAGCGTTCGGAGGGAATGAGCAGTTCTTC,CASSSSEAFGGNEQFF
NA,13,TRBJ1-2,NA,TRBV18,TGTGCCAGCTCACCGGGGGGGGAGTCTGGCTACACCTTC,CASSPGGESGYTF
NA,15,TRBJ1-2,NA,TRBV5-1,TGCGCCAGCAGCTTGGCCATGGGGAAGATCTATGGCTACACCTTC,CASSLAMGKIYGYTF
NA,15,TRBJ1-1,NA,TRBV5-1,TGCGCCAGCAGTTCCGCCCAGGCTGTAAACACTGAAGCTTTCTTT,CASSSAQAVNTEAFF
NA,19,TRBJ2-5,TRBD2,TRBV14,TGTGCCAGCAGCCAAGGCCCAACGGGACTAGCGGGTTATCGAGAGACCCAGTACTTC,CASSQGPTGLAGYRETQYF
NA,16,TRBJ1-2,TRBD1,TRBV28,TGTGCCAGCAGCCACCATCCCGGGACAGGCAGTTATGGCTACACCTTC,CASSHHPGTGSYGYTF
NA,14,TRBJ1-5,NA,TRBV7-2,TGTGCCAGCAGTCGCACCGGAAGGGGTCAGCCCCAGCATTTT,CASSRTGRGQPQHF
once,14,TRBJ1-4,NA,TRBV27,TGTGCCAGCAGTTTACAGGTCCCTAATGAAAAACTGTTTTTT,CASSLQVPNEKLFF
NA,16,TRBJ2-5,TRBD2,TRBV5-4,TGTGCCAGCAGCTTGGCAGGACTAGCGGGTAGAGAGACCCAGTACTTC,CASSLAGLAGRETQYF